The rows below give T cell receptor beta chains drawn from one sample of a study of metastatic and nonmetastatic thyroid tumors. MiXCR was used by TCRdb to re-call the PCR reads. The sample yields roughly 5,300 clones, over 35% seen once. Sequenced material: adjacent normal tissue. Every receptor here comes from a female donor with papillary thyroid cancer or a benign thyroid nodule (not recorded which). Some clones in this sample may be carry-over from other donors' samples. Each CDR3 is given with its conserved first and last residue. The order of the fields is D gene, V gene, J gene, clone size, CDR3 DNA, CDR3 protein. D genes are given only for firm matches. Clone size is given for some rows only: seen once, a few or many times, or a class if the clone is expanded.

>.|TRBV20-1|TRBJ1-4|large
TGCAGTGCTAGAGAGTCCCAGGACATCGGCGAAAAACTGTTTTTT
CSARESQDIGEKLFF
>.|TRBV7-2|TRBJ1-1|.
TGTGCCAGCAGCCCATTCGGCGGGGCTGAAGCTTTCTTT
CASSPFGGAEAFF
>TRBD1|TRBV6-1|TRBJ1-5|few
TGTGCCAGCAGTGAATCAGGGGACAGAGGTTACAATCAGCCCCAGCATTTT
CASSESGDRGYNQPQHF
>.|TRBV7-2|TRBJ1-5|few
TGTGCCAGCAGCCCAGACTCGGGGGGCAATCAGCCCCAGCATTTT
CASSPDSGGNQPQHF
>TRBD1|TRBV24-1|TRBJ1-2|few
TGTGCCACCAGTGATCCCGGACAGGGGGCTCCTGGCTACACCTTC
CATSDPGQGAPGYTF
>TRBD1|TRBV28|TRBJ1-1|.
TGTGCCAGCAGTTACAGGGGCGCCGGAGGCACTGAAGCTTTCTTT
CASSYRGAGGTEAFF
>TRBD1|TRBV20-1|TRBJ1-5|.
TGCAGTGCCAGGACAGGGGGCACGGTTCAGCCCCAGCATTTT
CSARTGGTVQPQHF
>.|TRBV11-3|TRBJ1-1|.
TGTGCCAGCAGCTTATCCATGAACACTGAAGCTTTCTTT
CASSLSMNTEAFF
>.|TRBV7-8|TRBJ2-5|once
TGTGCCAGCAGCCTGGGACATCAAGAGACCCAGTACTTC
CASSLGHQETQYF
>TRBD1|TRBV7-2|TRBJ1-1|large
TGTGCCAGCAGCTTAGAGAAGGGGGCGCAAGGTGAAGCTTTCTTT
CASSLEKGAQGEAFF
>.|TRBV2|TRBJ2-2|few
TGTGCCAGCACTGCAGGTCTCCCAGGGACCGGGGAGCTGTTTTTT
CASTAGLPGTGELFF
>.|TRBV5-1|TRBJ1-6|.
TGCGCCAGCAGCTTGGGCCAGGCAAATAATTCACCCCTCCACTTT
CASSLGQANNSPLHF
>TRBD2|TRBV6-1|TRBJ2-7|.
TGTGCCAGCATTCTTTCTAGGGGCGGGGGGGCCTACGAGCAGTACTTC
CASILSRGGGAYEQYF
>.|TRBV2|TRBJ1-1|large
TGTGCCAGCAGTGAGGGGGGAGCGGACACTGAAGCTTTCTTT
CASSEGGADTEAFF
>.|TRBV20-1|TRBJ1-5|.
TGCAGTGCTAGAGATGGGGCCGGCAATCAGCCCCAGCATTTT
CSARDGAGNQPQHF
>.|TRBV28|TRBJ1-2|.
.
CATLLYVYCCTF
>.|TRBV15|TRBJ1-5|medium-sized
TGTGCCACCAGCAGAGATGATCAGCCCCAGCATTTT
CATSRDDQPQHF
>.|TRBV7-8|TRBJ2-1|.
TGTGCCAGCAGCCTCGGTGGAGAGCAGTTCTTC
CASSLGGEQFF
>TRBD1|TRBV4-2|TRBJ1-1|many
TGTGCCAGCAGCCAACCGACAGGGCTGGACACTGAAGCTTTCTTT
CASSQPTGLDTEAFF
>.|TRBV3-1|TRBJ2-3|.
TGTGCCAGCAGCCAGGGCCCAGGGGCCACAGATACGCAGTATTTT
CASSQGPGATDTQYF
>TRBD1|TRBV6-2/TRBV6-3|TRBJ1-2|few
TGTGCCACCGGGACAGGAGGGCGTGGCTACACCTTC
CATGTGGRGYTF
>.|TRBV4-1|TRBJ2-7|.
TGCGCCAGCAGCCAAGACTCGGGAGTCCCCTCCTACGAGCAGTACTTC
CASSQDSGVPSYEQYF
>.|TRBV6-5|TRBJ1-3|.
TGTGCCAGCAGTTACGGGGAAGGAAACACCATATATTTT
CASSYGEGNTIYF
>TRBD1|TRBV6-7|TRBJ2-7|few
TGTGCCGGCAGTTACTCGGGACCGGGACAGTGGGTATTCTGCCAGTACTTC
CAGSYSGPGQWVFCQYF
>.|TRBV6-1|TRBJ1-3|.
TGTGCTACGATCTGGGGGCGATATGCTGGAAACACCATATATTTT
CATIWGRYAGNTIYF
>.|TRBV11-3|TRBJ1-1|.
TGTGCCAGCAGCTTAGACGGGGGACGCACTGAAGCTTTCTTT
CASSLDGGRTEAFF
>.|TRBV11-2|TRBJ1-2|.
TGTGCCAGCAGCTTAGTCGGCTTTCCTAACTATGGCTACACCTTC
CASSLVGFPNYGYTF
>TRBD2|TRBV20-1|TRBJ2-1|.
TGCAGTGCTAGAGATCCGATTGGCCGGGCCGCGGGAGAAGAGCAGTTCTTC
CSARDPIGRAAGEEQFF
>.|TRBV19|TRBJ1-6|few
TGTGCCAGTAGTAGGGGCAGGGTGATGGATTCACCCCTCCACTTT
CASSRGRVMDSPLHF
>.|TRBV11-3|TRBJ2-2|.
TGTGCCAGCAGCTTGTTTACAGGGAAGGTCGGGGAGCTGTTTTTT
CASSLFTGKVGELFF
>TRBD1|TRBV6-1|TRBJ1-1|.
TGTGCCAGCAGTTGGGACAGGGGGACTGAAGCTTTCTTT
CASSWDRGTEAFF
>TRBD2|TRBV6-1|TRBJ2-1|.
TGTGCCAGCAGTACCGGGACTAGCGGGCCAGCCGCCTACAATGAGCAGTTCTTC
CASSTGTSGPAAYNEQFF
>TRBD2|TRBV12-3/TRBV12-4|TRBJ2-3|few
TGTGCCAGCAGTTACACCCCACTGACTAGCGGGAGCCCAGATACGCAGTATTTT
CASSYTPLTSGSPDTQYF
>TRBD1|TRBV10-3|TRBJ2-7|few
TGTGCCATCAGTGAGTGGGGACAGGGGATCGAGCAGTACTTC
CAISEWGQGIEQYF
>TRBD1|TRBV2|TRBJ2-3|few
TGTGCCAGCAGGGACGGACAGGGGGTAGATACACAGTATTTT
CASRDGQGVDTQYF
>TRBD1|TRBV9|TRBJ1-5|.
TGTGCCAGCAGCGTAGAAACCCCTCGGACAGGGCCGATCCCTGGCAATCAGCCCCAGCATTTT
CASSVETPRTGPIPGNQPQHF
>TRBD1|TRBV4-2|TRBJ2-7|medium-sized
TGTGCCAGCAGCCCTAACGGACAGGGGGCTGTATACGAGCAGTACTTC
CASSPNGQGAVYEQYF
>.|TRBV6-1|TRBJ1-4|few
TGTGCCAGCTCGACGGGGGGTGAAAAACTGTTTTTT
CASSTGGEKLFF
>.|TRBV6-5|TRBJ1-2|.
TGTGCCAGCAGTTACTCCGGGTCTCGGGGCTATGGCTACACCTTC
CASSYSGSRGYGYTF
>TRBD2|TRBV20-1|TRBJ2-3|.
TGCAGTGCTAGCCCTGGGGGGGCTAGCGGGAGTTATACGCAGTATTTT
CSASPGGASGSYTQYF
>TRBD1|TRBV2|TRBJ2-7|.
TGTGCCAGCAGTGAAGGGGGGACAGGGTTGGAAACCTACGAGCAGTACTTC
CASSEGGTGLETYEQYF
>.|TRBV5-1|TRBJ1-2|once
TGCGCCAGCAGCTTGGGGGGATACTATGGCTACACCTTC
CASSLGGYYGYTF
>.|TRBV9|TRBJ2-3|.
TGTGCCAGCTCTTCATCGGGAGTCTTAGATACGCAGTATTTT
CASSSSGVLDTQYF
>.|TRBV19|TRBJ1-5|few
TGTGCCAGTAGCCAATCGGCGACTAGCAATCAGCCCCAGCATTTT
CASSQSATSNQPQHF
>TRBD2|TRBV14|TRBJ2-1|.
TGTGCCATCCGAGCCTGGACTAGCGCGAGTAGCTCCTACAATGAGCAGTTCTTC
CAIRAWTSASSSYNEQFF
>.|TRBV5-1|TRBJ2-7|.
TGCGCCAGCAGCTCGGGACTGACGAGCTCCTACGAGCAGTACTTC
CASSSGLTSSYEQYF
>.|TRBV28|TRBJ2-7|.
TGTGCCAGCGGAAAAAGTTCAGACTACGAGCAGGACTTC
CASGKSSDYEQDF
>TRBD2|TRBV20-1|TRBJ2-1|.
TGCAGTGCTAGAGATCCACTAGCGGGAAGACATCACGGCTCCTACAATGAGCAGTTCTTC
CSARDPLAGRHHGSYNEQFF
>TRBD2|TRBV5-1|TRBJ2-1|.
TGCGCCAGCAGCTTCTTGGGACTAGCGGGAGGGTCCTACAATGAGCAGTTCTTC
CASSFLGLAGGSYNEQFF
>.|TRBV12-3/TRBV12-4|TRBJ1-4|.
TGTGCCAGCAGTTTAGTGAGAGGTCTAGATGAAAAACTGTTTTTT
CASSLVRGLDEKLFF
>.|TRBV12-3/TRBV12-4|TRBJ2-3|few
TGTGCCAGCAGAAGCGGAAGGGGGGAAGATACGCAGTATTTT
CASRSGRGEDTQYF
>.|TRBV28|TRBJ2-2|.
TGTGCCAGCAGCCGGCAAGACGGGCCAGACACTGTGGAGCTGTTTTTT
CASSRQDGPDTVELFF
>TRBD1|TRBV3-1|TRBJ1-5|medium-sized
TGTGCCAGCAGCCAAGGGACAGGTCGCCAGCCCCAGCATTTT
CASSQGTGRQPQHF
>.|TRBV2|TRBJ1-2|.
TGTGCCAGCAGTGGGACAGACTATGGCTACACCTTC
CASSGTDYGYTF
>.|TRBV19|TRBJ2-3|few
TGTGCCAGTAGTACCCGAGGGGACACAGATACGCAGTATTTT
CASSTRGDTDTQYF
>TRBD1|TRBV6-5|TRBJ2-7|.
TGTGCCAGCAGTTACTCGTCGTTAAGGGGGCCCTACGAGCAGTACTTC
CASSYSSLRGPYEQYF
>.|TRBV24-1|TRBJ2-2|.
TGTGCCACCAGTTATAGTGTCACCAACACCGGGGAGCTGTTTTTT
CATSYSVTNTGELFF